The next 29 T cell receptor beta chains were all read from a single sample in a study of shared clonotypes between healthy human individuals. Profiling relied on immunoSEQ multiplex PCR, and the TCRdb table lists in-frame clones only, not all of them. The top ten hold 0.37% of the sample, which has fewer than 3 million clones, 85% to 95% seen once. The sample comprised naive CD4+ T cells from PBMCs. The subset is: CD45RA+ positively selected. The source is a man in his late teens or twenties in good health. Some clones in this sample may be carry-over from other donors' samples.

This clone was counted once. The V call is TRBV27, the J call TRBJ2-5; perhaps TRBD2 as D (6 bases). Germline CDR1 reads MNHEY; CDR2 reads SMNVEV (reference sequence). CDR3 size: 13 residues. V was cut by 8 bases and J by 10 bases, with 20 bases left in between. CDR3 sequence reads: CASGRDPQGVQYF. The CDR3 region has the DNA TGTGCCAGCGGGCGGGACCCTCAAGGCGTCCAGTACTTC.

As regards this clone: The same CDR3 is also encoded by other DNA sequences in this sample. The V gene is TRBV18, the J gene TRBJ2-2, with D unresolved. Germline CDR1 and CDR2: KGHSH and LQKENI. V lost 0 bases to trimming and J lost 4 bases, with 9 bases between them. This CDR3 region has 15 residues. The DNA for the CDR3 is TGTGCCAGCTCACCACCGTCAGGACGCACCGGGGAGCTGTTTTTT. Encoded protein: CASSPPSGRTGELFF.

The rearrangement joins TRBV7-9 to TRBJ2-1, with 9 nucleotides matching TRBD1. This CDR3 region has 19 residues. CDR1 and CDR2 from the germline V gene are SEHNR and FQNEAQ (reference sequence). J gave up 4 bases and V 6 bases, and 19 bases lay outside the gene matches. The CDR3 DNA follows: TGTGCCAGCAGAGCCGGGACAGGGAATCCGCAGTCACCATACAATGAGCAGTTCTTC. Its translation is CASRAGTGNPQSPYNEQFF.

The chain employs TRBV18 and TRBJ2-1, with 7 nucleotides matching TRBD2. The CDR3 loop spans 15 amino acids. CDR1 and CDR2 from the germline V gene are KGHSH and LQKENI. Trimming removed 2 bases from V and 2 bases from J; junction bases left unmatched: 3. The CDR3 loop is CASSPGGSPYNEQFF. The CDR3 region has the DNA TGTGCCAGCTCACCAGGCGGGAGTCCCTACAATGAGCAGTTCTTC.

V and J are TRBV28 and TRBJ2-5; the D gene could be TRBD1 or TRBD2 (6 bases each). CDR1 and CDR2 from the germline V gene are MDHEN and SYDVKM. The V gene lost 10 bases and the J gene lost 5 bases, with 14 bases spanning the gap. The CDR3 covers 12 residues. This chain's CDR3 is CATGGLLETQYF. CDR3 sequence (DNA): TGTGCCACTGGGGGGCTCTTGGAGACCCAGTACTTC.

The chain uses TRBV5-1 and TRBJ2-2, with D perhaps TRBD1 (6 bases). The V end was cut by 1 base, the J end by 6 bases, with 13 bases between. This CDR3 is built from 15 residues. Per germline, CDR1 SGHRS and CDR2 YFSETQ. The CDR3 DNA reads TGCGCCAGCAGCTTGATCACAGGGAGTCCCGGGGAGCTGTTTTTT. Protein sequence: CASSLITGSPGELFF.

This clone was seen only a few times. This sequence joins TRBV5-1 and TRBJ1-1; the match to TRBD1 covers 9 bases. V trimming: 6 bases; J trimming: 4 bases; junction bases outside the gene matches: 4. The germline gives CDR1 SGHRS, CDR2 YFSETQ. This CDR3 contains 13 residues. The CDR3 region is CASMTGGGTEAFF. In nucleotides, the CDR3 is TGCGCCAGCATGACAGGGGGGGGCACTGAAGCTTTCTTT.

The rearrangement links TRBV2 to TRBJ1-2; possibly TRBD1 for D (5 bases). Germline V gene lookup returns CDR1 SNHLY and CDR2 FYNNEI. The CDR3 is 15 amino acids. Trimming pared 6 bases from V and 4 bases from J, leaving 18 bases between. CDR3 DNA: TGTGCCAGCAGCCGATCCGTCACCGGGACCTATGGCTACACCTTC. Protein product: CASSRSVTGTYGYTF. The full variable domain, in which reference TRBV2 and TRBJ1-2 provide the parts outside the CDR3, is EPEVTQTPSHQVTQMGQEVILRCVPISNHLYFYWYRQILGQKVEFLVSFYNNEISEKSEIFDDQFSVERPDGSNFTLKIRSTKLEDSAMYFCASSRSVTGTYGYTFGSGTRLTVV.

The J gene is TRBJ2-1, the V gene TRBV5-4, with D hard to call. Germline values: CDR1 SGHNT, CDR2 YYREEE (reference sequence). V lost 0 bases to trimming and J lost 3 bases, with 7 bases between them. There are 14 residues in the CDR3. CDR3: CASSLGTLYNEQFF. The CDR3, as DNA: TGTGCCAGCAGCTTGGGGACCCTCTACAATGAGCAGTTCTTC.

Written as DNA, the CDR3 is TGTGCCAGCACCTCAGGACAGGGTCTCCCTAATGAGCAGTTCTTC. It specifies CASTSGQGLPNEQFF. The chain has TRBV5-4 and TRBJ2-1; 8 nucleotides align to TRBD1. This CDR3 has 15 amino acids. V lost 6 bases and J lost 7; bases outside the gene matches: 12. CDR1 and CDR2 from the germline V gene are SGHNT and YYREEE (reference sequence). Supplemented by reference TRBV5-4 and TRBJ2-1, the full variable domain reads ETGVTQSPTHLIKTRGQQVTLRCSSQSGHNTVSWYQQALGQGPQFIFQYYREEENGRGNFPPRFSGLQFPNYSSELNVNALELDDSALYLCASTSGQGLPNEQFFGPGTRLTVL.

The gene calls are TRBV15 and TRBJ2-1; 7 nucleotides line up with TRBD1. CDR1 and CDR2 from the germline V gene are LNHNV and YYDKDF (reference sequence). The CDR3 loop spans 14 amino acids. V trimming: 8 bases; J trimming: 4 bases; junction bases outside the gene matches: 8. The CDR3 region is CATGGRQGYNEQFF. The CDR3 coding sequence is TGTGCCACCGGGGGTAGACAGGGATACAATGAGCAGTTCTTC. Full variable domain (missing parts from reference TRBV15 and TRBJ2-1): DAMVIQNPRYQVTQFGKPVTLSCSQTLNHNVMYWYQQKSSQAPKLLFHYYDKDFNNEADTPDNFQSRRPNTSFCFLDIRSPGLGDTAMYLCATGGRQGYNEQFFGPGTRLTVL.

V usage is TRBV5-1 and J usage is TRBJ1-2, with a possible D match to TRBD1 (5 bases). CDR1 and CDR2 (germline): SGHRS, YFSETQ. Trimming cost V 1 base and J 3 bases, with 16 bases left between them. There are 16 residues in the CDR3. The CDR3 bases are TGCGCCAGCAGCTTGAATTTCCGGGGCTTCGACTATGGCTACACCTTC. This sequence encodes CASSLNFRGFDYGYTF.

The chain carries TRBV5-4 and TRBJ2-7; D might be TRBD1 (6 bases). V was clipped by 4 bases and J by 7 bases, with 18 bases between them. Germline loops: CDR1 SGHNT, CDR2 YYREEE (reference sequence). The CDR3 extends over 14 amino acids. CDR3 sequence reads: CASSPQQGSVEQYF. Here the CDR3 DNA reads TGTGCCAGCAGCCCCCAGCAGGGGTCAGTAGAGCAGTACTTC.

The rearrangement joins TRBV19 to TRBJ2-5; D possibly matches TRBD1 or TRBD2 (7 bases each). This CDR3 is built from 14 residues. The ends were cut back, 7 bases at V and 5 bases at J, with 17 bases in the middle. Germline V gene data show CDR1 as LNHDA and CDR2 as SQIVND (reference sequence). The CDR3 DNA is TGTGCCAGTAAGGGGGGGACAGCACGCGAGACCCAGTACTTC. Translation gives CASKGGTARETQYF.

To note about this clone: Other DNA sequences of this sample code for an identical CDR3. The chain uses TRBV4-3 and TRBJ2-7; D possibly corresponds to TRBD2 (5 bases). The CDR3 is 15 residues long. The ends were cut back, 2 bases at V and 0 bases at J, with 11 bases in the middle. Per germline, CDR1 LGHNA and CDR2 YSLEER. CDR3 loop: CASSQRTGSSYEQYF. CDR3 DNA sequence: TGCGCCAGCAGCCAAAGAACTGGGAGCTCCTACGAGCAGTACTTC.

The genes are TRBV18 and TRBJ2-5, with 8 bases aligning to TRBD1. CDR1 is KGHSH, CDR2 LQKENI, per germline. This CDR3 region has 15 residues. V lost 2 bases and J lost 4; bases outside the gene matches: 6. CDR3 bases: TGTGCCAGCTCACCAACCTCAGGGGGCGCAGAGACCCAGTACTTC. Protein sequence: CASSPTSGGAETQYF.

The chain has TRBV10-3 and TRBJ1-5; tentative D call: TRBD1 (6 bases). Germline V lookup: CDR1 ENHRY, CDR2 SYGVKD. The CDR3 has 13 residues. V lost 10 bases to trimming and J lost 3 bases, with 13 bases between them. For the CDR3, the DNA is TGTGCCACCATGGGACAACTCAATCAGCCCCAGCATTTT. Translated, it gives CATMGQLNQPQHF.

The chain is built from TRBV4-3 and TRBJ2-7; D is undetermined. Deletions cut 0 bases from V and 9 bases from J, with 12 bases between. The germline gives CDR1 LGHNA, CDR2 YSLEER. The CDR3 totals 13 residues. The CDR3 is CASSQDGTRRQYF. In DNA, the CDR3 is TGCGCCAGCAGCCAAGATGGTACTCGTCGGCAGTACTTC.

Turning to this clone: The sample carries other DNA sequences with the same CDR3. The chain joins TRBV11-2 to TRBJ2-5; 7 nucleotides match TRBD2. J gave up 5 bases and V 5 bases, and 5 bases lay outside the gene matches. The CDR3 runs to 13 residues. Germline CDR1 reads SGHAT; CDR2 reads FQNNGV. In DNA, the CDR3 is TGTGCCAGCAGCGGCGGGGGAGGGGAGACCCAGTACTTC. It codes for CASSGGGGETQYF.

V and J are TRBV4-3 and TRBJ1-2; the match to TRBD1 covers 8 bases. The CDR3 length is 14 residues. CDR1 and CDR2 (germline): LGHNA, YSLEER. The ends lost 5 bases at V and 3 bases at J; junction bases unmatched: 5. The CDR3, as DNA: TGCGCCAGCAGCTCCTTGACAGGGGACTATGGCTACACCTTC. Protein: CASSSLTGDYGYTF.

This chain uses TRBV5-6 with TRBJ1-4, with a possible D match to TRBD1 (5 bases). Trimming took off 4 bases at V and 6 bases at J, with 19 bases between the two ends. The CDR3 spans 16 residues. Germline V gives CDR1 SGHDT, CDR2 YYEEEE. The CDR3 region is CASSHTGRARDEKLFF. CDR3 bases: TGTGCCAGCAGCCACACGGGGCGGGCGAGGGATGAAAAACTGTTTTTT.

V is TRBV7-2 and J is TRBJ2-1; 10 positions match TRBD2. This CDR3 contains 15 residues. V dropped 4 bases and J dropped 2; count of bases not matched to a gene: 2. Germline V gene sequence: CDR1 SGHTA, CDR2 FQGNSA. The CDR3 protein is CASSYGLAAYNEQFF. DNA for the CDR3: TGTGCCAGCAGCTACGGACTAGCGGCCTACAATGAGCAGTTCTTC.

The chain combines TRBV7-9 with TRBJ1-5; D unresolved. The germline V gene has CDR1 SEHNR and CDR2 FQNEAQ (reference sequence). V lost 1 base, J lost 2 bases, and 12 bases lay in between. The CDR3 spans 16 residues. CDR3 residues: CASSLGVSLGNQPQHF. CDR3 nucleotides: TGTGCCAGCAGCTTAGGGGTCAGTCTTGGCAATCAGCCCCAGCATTTT.

This clone showed up just once. The chain combines TRBV5-7 with TRBJ1-1; D perhaps matches TRBD1 (5 bases). TRBV5-7 belongs to the ORF category, with a function that is uncertain. The CDR3 has 15 residues. Trimming shortened V by 2 bases and J by 0 bases, and 11 bases separated the two germline ends. The CDR3 region is CASSFPWGMNTEAFF. The CDR3, as DNA: TGTGCCAGCAGCTTTCCCTGGGGGATGAACACTGAAGCTTTCTTT.

The rearrangement uses TRBV28 and TRBJ1-2, with D hard to call. Germline V lookup: CDR1 MDHEN, CDR2 SYDVKM. The germline V and J ends were trimmed by 6 bases and 4 bases, with 18 bases remaining between them. CDR3 length equals 15 residues. The CDR3 here is CASRSDRRAGYGYTF. The CDR3 region has the DNA TGTGCCAGCAGAAGCGACCGGAGGGCAGGCTATGGCTACACCTTC.

The chain carries TRBV6-1 and TRBJ2-6; no clear D. Trimming cost V 7 bases and J 3 bases, with 13 bases left between them. CDR1 MNHNS and CDR2 SASEGT come from the germline V gene. The CDR3 is made up of 15 amino acids. In DNA form, the CDR3 reads TGTGCCAGCACTAGACTGGGTAATGGGGCCAACGTCCTGACTTTC. This translates into CASTRLGNGANVLTF.

The chain links TRBV5-1 to TRBJ1-1, with 10 positions matching TRBD1. J lost 3 bases, V lost 4 bases, and 6 bases had no gene match. This CDR3 spans 15 amino acids. The V gene's germline CDR1 is SGHRS and CDR2 YFSETQ. CDR3 bases: TGCGCCAGCAGCACCAGGACAGGGGGAGACACTGAAGCTTTCTTT. Protein sequence: CASSTRTGGDTEAFF.

The rearrangement joins TRBV29-1 to TRBJ1-2; D unresolved. Germline V lookup: CDR1 SQVTM, CDR2 ANQGSEA. The CDR3 contains 14 residues. Trimming cost V 2 bases and J 6 bases, with 16 bases left between them. In nucleotides, the CDR3 is TGCAGCGTTGAAAGACATCTATTACGCGATGGCTACACCTTC. This translates into CSVERHLLRDGYTF.

The CDR3 reads CASFLTDTQYF. The CDR3 DNA follows: TGCGCCAGTTTCCTCACAGATACGCAGTATTTT. The rearrangement links TRBV5-1 to TRBJ2-3; D is ambiguous. Germline-derived CDR1 and CDR2 are SGHRS and YFSETQ. The CDR3 has 11 residues. V gave up 8 bases and J gave up 2 bases, with 6 bases separating them.